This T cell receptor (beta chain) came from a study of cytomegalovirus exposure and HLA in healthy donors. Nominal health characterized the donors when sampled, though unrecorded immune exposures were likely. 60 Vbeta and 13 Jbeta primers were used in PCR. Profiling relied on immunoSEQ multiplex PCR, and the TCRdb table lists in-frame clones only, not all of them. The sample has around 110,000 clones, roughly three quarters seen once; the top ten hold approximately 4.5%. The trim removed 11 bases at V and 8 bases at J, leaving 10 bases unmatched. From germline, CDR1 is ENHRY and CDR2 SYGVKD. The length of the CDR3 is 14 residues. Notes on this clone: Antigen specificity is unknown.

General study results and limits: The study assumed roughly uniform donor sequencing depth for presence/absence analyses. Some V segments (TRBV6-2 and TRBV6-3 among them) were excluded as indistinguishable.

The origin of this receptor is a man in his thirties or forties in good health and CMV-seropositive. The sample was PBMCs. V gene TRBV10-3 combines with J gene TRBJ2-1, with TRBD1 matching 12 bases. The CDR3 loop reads CASKGDRGRDEQFF. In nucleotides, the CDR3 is TGTGCCTCTAAGGGGGACAGGGGGCGCGATGAGCAGTTCTTC.